A selection of T cell receptor beta chains follows, all from one sample in a study of control samples from healthy donors and cancer patients. Only in-frame clones appear in the TCRdb table, and some are missing; sequencing was by immunoSEQ multiplex PCR. Found here are under 300,000 clones, approximately 80% of them singletons; the top ten hold 13%. Sequences were obtained from PBMCs. These receptors originate from a woman aged 55-75 years with lung cancer. Both conserved end residues are part of each CDR3. The D gene is left open where the match is weak. Part of the rows lack a size; the others show once, few, many or a class for expanded clones.

clone size	D gene	V gene	J gene	CDR3 protein	CDR3 DNA
.	TRBD2	TRBV4-2	TRBJ2-7	CASSQDPAGDISYEQYF	TGTGCCAGCAGCCAAGATCCAGCGGGGGACATCTCCTACGAGCAGTACTTC
once	.	TRBV24-1	TRBJ2-2	CATRDGGGAGTGELFF	TGTGCCACCAGAGACGGCGGAGGTGCGGGCACCGGGGAGCTGTTTTTT
.	.	TRBV18	TRBJ2-7	CASSPPGTYYEQYF	TGTGCCAGCTCACCACCCGGGACTTACTACGAGCAGTACTTC
.	.	TRBV5-1	TRBJ1-1	CASSDGQTSEAFF	TGCGCCAGCAGCGACGGGCAGACCTCAGAAGCTTTCTTT
.	TRBD1	TRBV6-5	TRBJ2-2	CASNSGTGATGELFF	TGTGCCAGCAACTCCGGGACAGGGGCCACCGGGGAGCTGTTTTTT
.	.	TRBV5-8	TRBJ1-4	CASSLNLATNEKLFF	TGTGCCAGCAGCTTGAACCTTGCAACTAATGAAAAACTGTTTTTT
.	TRBD2	TRBV5-1	TRBJ2-7	CASSSGGGDEQYF	TGCGCCAGCAGCTCCGGGGGGGGAGACGAGCAGTACTTC
.	TRBD2	TRBV5-1	TRBJ2-7	CASSTPSSGSSYEQYF	TGCGCCAGCAGCACTCCGTCTAGCGGAAGCTCCTACGAGCAGTACTTC
.	.	TRBV7-2	TRBJ2-2	CASRGTWNTGELFF	TGTGCCAGCAGGGGGACTTGGAACACCGGGGAGCTGTTTTTT
once	TRBD1	TRBV5-4	TRBJ1-5	CASSFGTGGRGNQPQHF	TGTGCCAGCAGCTTCGGGACAGGGGGCCGGGGCAATCAGCCCCAGCATTTT
.	TRBD1	TRBV6-6	TRBJ2-5	CASSYSPGQGLETQYF	TGTGCCAGCAGTTACTCCCCGGGACAGGGTTTGGAGACCCAGTACTTC
once	.	TRBV3-1/TRBV3-2	TRBJ2-7	CASSLRDTLGSYEQYF	TGTGCCAGCAGCCTACGGGACACCTTGGGGTCCTACGAGCAGTACTTC
once	.	TRBV7-9	TRBJ1-1	CASSSRTAVEAFF	TGTGCCAGCAGCTCGAGGACAGCGGTTGAAGCTTTCTTT
once	.	TRBV2	TRBJ1-4	CASSREGLPTNEKLFF	TGTGCCAGCAGTCGGGAGGGTTTACCAACTAATGAAAAACTGTTTTTT
.	TRBD1	TRBV5-1	TRBJ1-3	CASSLATGGQIGNTIYF	TGCGCCAGCAGCTTGGCTACAGGGGGGCAGATTGGAAACACCATATATTTT
.	TRBD1	TRBV18	TRBJ2-7	CASSPRMGQKSSYEQYF	TGTGCCAGCTCACCACGAATGGGACAGAAAAGCTCCTACGAGCAGTACTTC
.	.	TRBV5-1	TRBJ1-1	CASSLGTVNTEAFF	TGCGCCAGCAGCTTGGGGACAGTTAACACTGAAGCTTTCTTT
few	TRBD2	TRBV7-6	TRBJ2-2	CASSLMAVSGRLGGELFF	TGTGCCAGCAGCTTGATGGCAGTTAGCGGGAGACTAGGCGGGGAGCTGTTTTTT
.	TRBD2	TRBV5-8	TRBJ2-3	CASSGGLASSTDTQYF	TGTGCCAGCAGCGGCGGACTAGCGTCTAGCACAGATACGCAGTATTTT
.	TRBD1	TRBV6-1	TRBJ2-5	CASSEATTGAGETQYF	TGTGCCAGCAGTGAAGCCACGACAGGGGCGGGGGAGACCCAGTACTTC
.	.	TRBV9	TRBJ2-2	CASSPGGFLNTGELFF	TGTGCCAGCAGCCCAGGTGGATTCCTGAACACCGGGGAGCTGTTTTTT
.	TRBD1	TRBV9	TRBJ1-2	CASSAGTGPNYGYTF	TGTGCCAGCAGCGCCGGGACAGGCCCTAACTATGGCTACACCTTC
.	TRBD1	TRBV9	TRBJ2-5	CASSIGQGETQYF	TGTGCCAGCAGCATCGGACAGGGAGAGACCCAGTACTTC
.	TRBD1	TRBV5-1	TRBJ2-1	CASSLAGQGLNEQFF	TGCGCCAGCAGCTTGGCCGGACAGGGTTTGAATGAGCAGTTCTTC
.	TRBD1	TRBV19	TRBJ1-1	CASSNRGRNTEAFF	TGTGCCAGTAGTAACAGGGGGCGGAACACTGAAGCTTTCTTT
few	.	TRBV28	TRBJ2-2	CASSTSQLKAGELFF	TGTGCCAGCAGTACGTCCCAACTAAAGGCCGGGGAGCTGTTTTTT
.	.	TRBV18	TRBJ1-5	CASSPRAGHQKQPQHF	TGTGCCAGCTCACCACGGGCAGGGCACCAGAAACAGCCCCAGCATTTT
.	TRBD1	TRBV5-1	TRBJ1-5	CASSPGQGSNQPQHF	TGCGCCAGCAGCCCAGGACAGGGCAGCAATCAGCCCCAGCATTTT
few	.	TRBV10-2	TRBJ2-7	CASRGGAGEQYF	TGCGCCAGCAGGGGGGGGGCAGGGGAGCAGTACTTC
.	.	TRBV5-1	TRBJ2-5	CASSFGGGKETQYF	TGCGCCAGCAGCTTTGGAGGGGGGAAGGAGACCCAGTACTTC
.	TRBD2	TRBV28	TRBJ2-3	CASSLTGTSGRSTDTQYF	TGTGCCAGCAGTTTAACGGGGACTAGCGGGAGGAGCACAGATACGCAGTATTTT
.	TRBD2	TRBV7-2	TRBJ2-7	CASSILSTSRSYEQYF	TGTGCCAGCAGCATTCTTTCGACTAGCCGATCCTACGAGCAGTACTTC
few	.	TRBV25-1	TRBJ2-7	CASSWAPYEQYF	TGTGCCAGCAGTTGGGCTCCCTACGAGCAGTACTTC
once	.	TRBV6-5	TRBJ2-1	CASSREGNEQFF	TGTGCCAGCAGTCGCGAGGGAAATGAGCAGTTCTTC
.	.	TRBV5-1	TRBJ2-3	CASSSEGLADTQYF	TGCGCCAGCAGCTCCGAGGGGCTAGCAGATACGCAGTATTTT
many	.	TRBV2	TRBJ1-2	CASSEQENYGYTF	TGTGCCAGCAGTGAACAGGAGAACTATGGCTACACCTTC
.	.	TRBV12-3/TRBV12-4	TRBJ1-6	CASQKNNSPLHF	TGTGCCAGCCAGAAGAATAATTCACCCCTCCACTTT
.	.	TRBV5-1	TRBJ1-1	CASSLGPANFMNTEAFF	TGCGCCAGCAGCTTGGGGCCAGCAAATTTCATGAACACTGAAGCTTTCTTT
.	.	TRBV7-2	TRBJ1-3	CASSRVGRGSGNTIYF	TGTGCCAGCAGCCGGGTGGGAAGGGGATCTGGAAACACCATATATTTT
once	.	TRBV14	TRBJ2-6	CASSLSLRELTGPSGANVLTF	TGTGCCAGCAGCCTGTCTTTAAGGGAATTAACAGGCCCCTCTGGGGCCAACGTCCTGACTTTC
.	.	TRBV4-1	TRBJ2-2	CASSQDRGITGELFF	TGCGCCAGCAGCCAAGACCGAGGGATCACCGGGGAGCTGTTTTTT
.	.	TRBV10-2	TRBJ2-7	CASSDVGEQYF	TGCGCCAGCAGTGACGTGGGGGAGCAGTACTTC
.	.	TRBV10-3	TRBJ2-1	CAISAASSYNEQFF	TGTGCCATCAGTGCCGCGAGCTCCTACAATGAGCAGTTCTTC
once	TRBD1	TRBV15	TRBJ1-4	CATSRDGRGREKLFF	TGTGCCACCAGCAGAGATGGCAGGGGGCGCGAAAAACTGTTTTTT
.	.	TRBV15	TRBJ1-1	CATSRGKEELRLGTEAFF	TGTGCCACCAGCAGAGGAAAAGAGGAGCTCCGACTGGGGACTGAAGCTTTCTTT
.	.	TRBV2	TRBJ1-5	CASSEKVQGGGNQPQHF	TGTGCCAGCAGTGAGAAGGTACAGGGAGGAGGTAATCAGCCCCAGCATTTT
once	.	TRBV12-3/TRBV12-4	TRBJ1-1	CASRRFTEAFF	TGTGCCAGCAGAAGGTTCACTGAAGCTTTCTTT